The source of this T cell receptor beta chain is a study of shared clonotypes between healthy human individuals. At the level of the study: Donors consisted of a couple of women and three men between 18 and 49.

CDR3 length: 14 residues. V was trimmed by 0 bases and J by 5 bases, leaving 10 bases between them. Per the germline V gene, CDR1 is SGDLS and CDR2 is YYNGEE. Original analysis: Junction-only sequences without quality scores were provided by ImmunoSEQ, so filtering was different. Some clones are missing from TCRdb's copy, which holds only in-frame ones; the method was immunoSEQ multiplex PCR. V, J and clone size were drawn from that table, and D and trimming were deduced from the DNA. This sample has around 2.1 million clones; about 92% occur once, and the top ten carry roughly 1.8%. A word on this clone: Its matching antigen is unknown.

General study results and limits: Relative to their counterparts shared across all four donors, non-shared clonotypes exhibited diminished generation probabilities. With four donors compared, about 5% of naive CD4 clonotypes were shared.

Naive CD8 cells were CD45RO-negative, positively selected for CCR7, excluding terminally differentiated effector memory CD45RA+ cells. Source material: naive CD8+ T cells from PBMCs. V is TRBV9 and J is TRBJ2-3; the D gene could be TRBD1 or TRBD2 (6 bases each). The TCR sequence derives from a young man in good health. Some clones in this sample may be carry-over from other donors' samples. The CDR3 DNA reads TGTGCCAGCAGCGTAGACGGGGGCGGAGATACGCAGTATTTT. Protein sequence: CASSVDGGGDTQYF.